These 18 T cell receptor beta chains share one sample of origin, sequenced in a study of cytomegalovirus exposure and HLA in healthy donors. Produced via immunoSEQ multiplex PCR; TCRdb's table is partial and in-frame only. Here the sample spans about 130,000 clones, 85% to 90% being singletons. Input material: PBMCs. The origin of the receptors is a woman aged 25 to 39 in good health and CMV-seropositive.

J is TRBJ2-4 and V is TRBV19; D possibly corresponds to TRBD1 (5 bases). Germline V gene sequence: CDR1 LNHDA, CDR2 SQIVND (reference sequence). There are 12 residues in the CDR3. V was shortened by 1 base and J by 8 bases, with 6 bases between the two germline ends. CDR3 residues: CASSIARDIQYF. The CDR3, as DNA: TGTGCCAGTAGTATAGCCAGGGACATTCAGTACTTC.

The CDR3: CASRDNRVGETQYF. In DNA form, the CDR3 reads TGTGCCAGCAGAGATAACAGGGTTGGGGAGACCCAGTACTTC. The gene calls are TRBV2 and TRBJ2-5, with a tentative D call TRBD1 (6 bases). Trimming shortened V by 6 bases and J by 5 bases, and 16 bases separated the two germline ends. Germline V gives CDR1 SNHLY, CDR2 FYNNEI. The CDR3 totals 14 residues. The entire variable domain, with the rest obtained from reference TRBV2 and TRBJ2-5, is as follows: EPEVTQTPSHQVTQMGQEVILRCVPISNHLYFYWYRQILGQKVEFLVSFYNNEISEKSEIFDDQFSVERPDGSNFTLKIRSTKLEDSAMYFCASRDNRVGETQYFGPGTRLLVL.

The chain couples TRBV5-4 to TRBJ1-2; 8 bases agree with TRBD1. J gave up 4 bases and V 2 bases, and 4 bases lay outside the gene matches. This CDR3 spans 14 amino acids. Germline CDR1 is SGHNT and CDR2 is YYREEE (reference sequence). The CDR3 coding sequence is TGTGCCAGCAGCTTCTCAGGGGGCCCCTATGGCTACACCTTC. This gives the protein CASSFSGGPYGYTF.

The chain has TRBV28 and TRBJ1-6; 8 nucleotides align to TRBD1. Germline V gene sequence: CDR1 MDHEN, CDR2 SYDVKM. V was pared by 5 bases and J by 9 bases, with 9 bases of the junction left unmatched. This CDR3 comprises 15 residues. CDR3 sequence: CASSTSGTGSSPLHF. CDR3 nucleotide sequence: TGTGCCAGCAGTACCTCCGGGACAGGTAGTTCACCCCTCCACTTT.

The chain employs TRBV5-4 and TRBJ1-2; tentatively, D is TRBD1 (6 bases). Germline CDR1 is SGHNT and CDR2 is YYREEE (reference sequence). Trimming stripped 5 bases from V and 3 bases from J, with 11 bases between. The CDR3 is 13 amino acids. This chain's CDR3 is CASRQAGDYGYTF. As DNA, the CDR3 is TGTGCCAGCAGGCAAGCAGGGGACTATGGCTACACCTTC. Supplemented by reference TRBV5-4 and TRBJ1-2, the full variable domain reads ETGVTQSPTHLIKTRGQQVTLRCSSQSGHNTVSWYQQALGQGPQFIFQYYREEENGRGNFPPRFSGLQFPNYSSELNVNALELDDSALYLCASRQAGDYGYTFGSGTRLTVV.

A few counts support this clone. Other DNA sequences from this sample encode an identical CDR3 as well. V and J are TRBV18 and TRBJ2-7; 10 bases are a match to TRBD1. Trimming cost V 2 bases and J 3 bases; bases outside gene matches: 1. This CDR3 is 14 amino acids long. The germline CDR1 and CDR2 sequences are KGHSH and LQKENI. The CDR3, as DNA: TGTGCCAGCTCACCAGGGACAGGGGTCTACGAGCAGTACTTC. This translates into CASSPGTGVYEQYF. The full variable domain, rest sourced from reference TRBV18 and TRBJ2-7, is NAGVMQNPRHLVRRRGQEARLRCSPMKGHSHVYWYRQLPEEGLKFMVYLQKENIIDESGMPKERFSAEFPKEGPSILRIQQVVRGDSAAYFCASSPGTGVYEQYFGPGTRLTVT.

This sequence joins TRBV28 and TRBJ2-5; TRBD2 aligns across 7 bases. The CDR3 runs to 15 residues. CDR1 MDHEN and CDR2 SYDVKM come from the germline V gene. V lost 6 bases to trimming and J lost 5 bases; unmatched junction nucleotides: 12. For the CDR3, the DNA is TGTGCCAGCAGCCCGATGGGGCGGGAGAGGGAGACCCAGTACTTC. The encoded protein is CASSPMGRERETQYF.

The table lists this clone with a few counts. The chain carries TRBV11-2 and TRBJ1-5, with TRBD1 as a possible D gene (5 bases). The CDR3 is made up of 15 amino acids. V was shortened by 5 bases and J by 3 bases, with 14 bases between the two germline ends. Germline V gene lookup returns CDR1 SGHAT and CDR2 FQNNGV. CDR3 bases: TGTGCCAGCAGCCTCGACGACAGATTCAATCAGCCCCAGCATTTT. This sequence encodes CASSLDDRFNQPQHF.

The chain uses TRBV13 and TRBJ2-1; weak D call: TRBD2 (5 bases). CDR3 size: 15 residues. With 0 bases removed from V and 6 bases from J, the gap between germline ends came to 12 bases. Germline V CDR1 and CDR2: PRHDT, FYEKMQ (reference sequence). CDR3 coding DNA: TGTGCCAGCAGCTTAGGATTTAGGGCGGGCAATGAGCAGTTCTTC. Amino acid sequence: CASSLGFRAGNEQFF.

In its sample, this clone was seen once. The chain is built from TRBV28 and TRBJ1-1; D is unclear. V lost 10 bases to trimming and J lost 1 base, with 10 bases between them. CDR1 and CDR2 (germline): MDHEN, SYDVKM. The CDR3 contains 12 residues. The CDR3 loop reads CAIGPRNTEAFF. CDR3 bases: TGTGCCATTGGGCCCAGGAACACTGAAGCTTTCTTT.

This clone turned up a few times. The chain links TRBV7-9 to TRBJ2-3; D not resolved. Germline V lookup: CDR1 SEHNR, CDR2 FQNEAQ (reference sequence). V dropped 2 bases and J dropped 6 bases, with 6 bases sitting between them. This CDR3 contains 12 residues. In DNA, the CDR3 is TGTGCCAGCAGCTTATCCCGGGATACGCAGTATTTT. It translates to CASSLSRDTQYF. The whole variable domain, remainder taken from reference TRBV7-9 and TRBJ2-3, is DTGVSQNPRHKITKRGQNVTFRCDPISEHNRLYWYRQTLGQGPEFLTYFQNEAQLEKSRLLSDRFSAERPKGSFSTLEIQRTEQGDSAMYLCASSLSRDTQYFGPGTRLTVL.

V and J are TRBV19 and TRBJ1-3; no clear D gene. CDR3 length: 14 amino acids. The germline V gene encodes CDR1 LNHDA and CDR2 SQIVND (reference sequence). V was pared by 7 bases and J by 8 bases, with 18 bases between. DNA of the CDR3: TGTGCCAGTACTACGGCGGCGGTCGGGGACACCATATATTTT. It encodes CASTTAAVGDTIYF.

The chain joins TRBV2 to TRBJ1-5; tentatively, D is TRBD1 (5 bases). From germline, CDR1 is SNHLY and CDR2 FYNNEI. The CDR3 runs 12 residues. Trimming left V 8 bases short and J 7 bases short, with 12 bases between. This CDR3 is CASSGGDQPQHF. DNA of the CDR3: TGTGCCAGCTCGGGCGGGGACCAGCCCCAGCATTTT.

The rearrangement joins TRBV29-1 to TRBJ1-6; 9 bases are a match to TRBD1. V gave up 7 bases and J gave up 6 bases; unmatched junction bases: 4. Germline values: CDR1 SQVTM, CDR2 ANQGSEA. The CDR3 length is 13 residues. This CDR3 reads CSAKDRGNSPLHF. CDR3 bases: TGCAGCGCCAAGGACAGGGGTAATTCACCCCTCCACTTT.

The chain joins TRBV28 to TRBJ1-1, with 8 bases fitting TRBD1. Germline CDR1 is MDHEN and CDR2 is SYDVKM. The CDR3 is 14 amino acids. The J segment lost 0 bases and the V segment lost 3 bases, leaving 0 bases of the junction unmatched. The CDR3 DNA sequence: TGTGCCAGCAGTTTGGACAGGGTGAACACTGAAGCTTTCTTT. Translation: CASSLDRVNTEAFF.

V usage is TRBV6-1 and J usage is TRBJ2-7; 9 nucleotides align to TRBD2. Germline CDR1 and CDR2: MNHNS and SASEGT. The CDR3 sequence is 15 residues long. The V and J ends lost 5 bases and 2 bases, in that order; junction bases with no gene match: 7. In DNA, the CDR3 is TGTGCCAGCAGTATAATGGGACTAGCTCCCTACGAGCAGTACTTC. It translates to CASSIMGLAPYEQYF.

The V and J genes are TRBV9 and TRBJ2-1, with 10 bases that match TRBD2. Germline CDR1 reads SGDLS; CDR2 reads YYNGEE. The V and J ends lost 5 bases and 5 bases, in that order; junction bases with no gene match: 7. The CDR3 covers 15 residues. The CDR3 DNA sequence: TGTGCCAGCAGTCCCCGGACTAGCGGTAACAATGAGCAGTTCTTC. Residues: CASSPRTSGNNEQFF.

V gene TRBV5-1 combines with J gene TRBJ2-1, with TRBD1 identical over 9 bases. The CDR3 has 14 amino acids. Germline CDR1 is SGHRS and CDR2 is YFSETQ. The V segment lost 4 bases and the J segment 6 bases; nucleotides outside the gene matches: 5. This chain's CDR3 is CASSAGTGINEQFF. As DNA, the CDR3 is TGCGCCAGCAGCGCGGGGACAGGGATCAATGAGCAGTTCTTC.